The 3 T cell receptor beta chains given below trace back to one sample, sequenced in a study of T cell changes during pregnancy in multiple sclerosis. The data were produced by immunoSEQ multiplex PCR, yet TCRdb's version contains in-frame clones alone and is incomplete. The sample records about 44,000 clones, more than 70% being singletons. Here the sequenced sample was CD8+ T cells from peripheral blood mononuclear cells, taken after pregnancy. Receptor source: a female donor in good health, enrolled as a control in a pregnancy study.

The J gene is TRBJ2-5, the V gene TRBV7-9; 9 nucleotides agree with TRBD1. Per germline, CDR1 SEHNR and CDR2 FQNEAQ (reference sequence). The CDR3 is 11 amino acids. Losses at the gene ends were 8 bases for V and 5 bases for J; bases not matched to a gene: 0. For the CDR3, the DNA is TGTGCCAGCGGGACAGGGGAGACCCAGTACTTC. The encoded protein is CASGTGETQYF.

J is TRBJ1-5 and V is TRBV7-9, with a tentative D call TRBD1 (5 bases). The CDR3 is made up of 12 amino acids. V shed 7 bases and J shed 4 bases, with 8 bases lying between them. Germline-derived CDR1 and CDR2 are SEHNR and FQNEAQ (reference sequence). This chain's CDR3 is CASTPGNQPQHF. CDR3 sequence (DNA): TGTGCCAGCACCCCAGGGAATCAGCCCCAGCATTTT.

The chain has TRBV11-2 and TRBJ1-3; D is ambiguous. Germline-derived CDR1 and CDR2 are SGHAT and FQNNGV. The CDR3 spans 16 residues. V was cut by 5 bases and J by 4 bases, with 18 bases left in between. The CDR3 DNA reads TGTGCCAGCAGCCCGCCCCCCGGGTTGAGGGGAAACACCATATATTTT. As protein: CASSPPPGLRGNTIYF.